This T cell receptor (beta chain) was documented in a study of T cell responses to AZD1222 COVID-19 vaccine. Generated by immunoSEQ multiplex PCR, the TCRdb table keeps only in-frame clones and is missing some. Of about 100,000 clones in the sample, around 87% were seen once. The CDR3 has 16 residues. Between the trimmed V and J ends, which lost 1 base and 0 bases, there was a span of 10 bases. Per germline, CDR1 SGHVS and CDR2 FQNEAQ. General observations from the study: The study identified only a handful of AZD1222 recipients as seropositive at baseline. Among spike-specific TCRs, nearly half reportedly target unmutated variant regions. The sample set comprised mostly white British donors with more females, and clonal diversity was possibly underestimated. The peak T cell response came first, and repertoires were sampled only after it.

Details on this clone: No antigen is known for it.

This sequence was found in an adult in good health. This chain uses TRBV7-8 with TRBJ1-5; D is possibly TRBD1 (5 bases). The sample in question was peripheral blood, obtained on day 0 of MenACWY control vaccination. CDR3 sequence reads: CASSLEGAYSNQPQHF. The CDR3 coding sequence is TGTGCCAGCAGCTTAGAAGGGGCCTATAGCAATCAGCCCCAGCATTTT.